This T cell receptor beta chain comes out of a study of T cell repertoires in cytomegalovirus infection. Study details: It was the public TCR beta signatures that indicated both CMV infection and matching HLA type.

Germline V gives CDR1 SGHTA, CDR2 FQGNSA. The V and J ends lost 2 bases and 0 bases respectively, with 11 bases between them. The CDR3 covers 15 residues. Study-wide points: HLA-C-restricted CMV clonotypes gave the most frequent clonotype in two of eight donors. Frequencies of public TCR beta families were cumulated, and this identified carriers of CMV plus the relevant HLA.

This clonotype was seen at least ten times. The antigen remains unidentified. TCRdb called the reads again in MiXCR, with one record for every CDR3 protein. The data show approximately 200,000 distinct CDR3 sequences, 22% seen once. The TCR sequence derives from a human donor in good health (CMV status not recorded). Some clones in this sample may be carry-over from other donors' samples. The chain carries TRBV7-2 and TRBJ2-7, with D hard to call. Material: CD8+ T cells from PBMCs. CDR3 DNA: TGTGCCAGCAGCTTATCTGAAGTTAGCTCCTACGAGCAGTACTTC. Translating gives CASSLSEVSSYEQYF.